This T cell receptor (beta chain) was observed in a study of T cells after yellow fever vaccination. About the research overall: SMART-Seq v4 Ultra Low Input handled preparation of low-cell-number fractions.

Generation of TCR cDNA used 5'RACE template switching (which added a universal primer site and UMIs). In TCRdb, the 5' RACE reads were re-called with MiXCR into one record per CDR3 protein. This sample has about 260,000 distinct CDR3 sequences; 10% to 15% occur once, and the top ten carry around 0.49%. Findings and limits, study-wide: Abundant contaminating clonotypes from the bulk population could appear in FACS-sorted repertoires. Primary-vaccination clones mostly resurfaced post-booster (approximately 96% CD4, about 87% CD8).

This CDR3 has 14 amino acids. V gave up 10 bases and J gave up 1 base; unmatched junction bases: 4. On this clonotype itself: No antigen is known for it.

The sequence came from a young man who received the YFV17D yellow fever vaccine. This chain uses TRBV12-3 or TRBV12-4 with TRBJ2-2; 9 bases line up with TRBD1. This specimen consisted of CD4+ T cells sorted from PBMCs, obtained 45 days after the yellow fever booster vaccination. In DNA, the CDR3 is TGTGCCACCTCGACAGGGGGGAACACCGGGGAGCTGTTTTTT. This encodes CATSTGGNTGELFF.